The clone carrying this T cell receptor beta chain was counted between two and nine times. This record comes from a study of blood T cell repertoires in COVID-19. Study at large: The study drew acute and convalescent COVID-19 samples from the United States, Italy and Spain. From T cells, B-cell-depleted T cells, or PBMCs came the material, which was cDNA or gDNA.

Germline CDR1 reads SNHLY; CDR2 reads FYNNEI. This CDR3 has 9 residues. Trimming left V 10 bases short and J 8 bases short, with 8 bases between. Authors' methods: Amplification of reference gene primers was used by the study to estimate nucleated cell counts. Clones were read by immunoSEQ multiplex PCR, and TCRdb kept only the in-frame ones, dropping some. The V and J calls and clone size were taken over from that table, and D and trimming were inferred from the DNA. The sample has around 260,000 clones; approximately 86% are singletons. This chain links TRBV2 with TRBJ1-1; D is uncertain. The specimen was peripheral blood. The source of this sequence is a human donor in a cohort sampled during active COVID-19. The CDR3 spells CATLGEAFF. The DNA of the CDR3 is TGTGCCACACTCGGGGAAGCTTTCTTT.